This T cell receptor beta chain comes out of a study of blood T cell repertoires in COVID-19. Looking at the study overall: From T cells, B-cell-depleted T cells, or PBMCs came the material, which was cDNA or gDNA.

CDR1 MGHRA and CDR2 YSYEKL come from the germline V gene. Trimming took off 3 bases at V and 2 bases at J, with 10 bases between the two ends. CDR3 size: 14 residues. Original processing notes: Amplifying reference gene primers gave estimates of nucleated cell counts. Clones were read by immunoSEQ multiplex PCR, and TCRdb kept only the in-frame ones, dropping some. That table supplies the V and J calls and clone size; D and trimming were determined from the DNA. The repertoire consists of 250,000 to 350,000 clones, with approximately 90% occurring once and the leading ten covering around 0.88%. The rearrangement uses TRBV4-1 and TRBJ1-2; tentatively, D is TRBD1 (5 bases). Sequenced: peripheral blood. This sequence was found in a man aged 25 to 40 with acute or convalescent COVID-19. DNA for the CDR3: TGCGCCAGCAGCCATTGGGGCCCCAACTATGGCTACACCTTC. This sequence encodes CASSHWGPNYGYTF.